The following is a T cell receptor (beta chain) sequence with its context. This clonotype has more than one count but fewer than ten. There is no known antigen for this receptor. No quality values exist for individual bases; no much larger clone is one base distant. The library was prepared using multiplex PCR. TCRdb records Illumina HiSeq 4000 as the sequencer. TCR beta libraries were built with iRepertoire HTBI primers and Arm-PCR amplification of CDR3 regions. PCR products were gel purified before sequencing. In the paper's pipeline: A total of some 65 TRBV and 14 TRBJ segments were identified across samples and were used for gene usage analysis of CDR3 amino acid clonotypes. COPE and FqMerger were used to merge filtered high-quality paired reads into contigs. BLAST was used to align contigs to IMGT TRBV, TRBD and TRBJ reference genes, and CDR3 was defined according to IMGT. Any clonotype with a frequency above 0.1% was counted as a highly expanded clone. Shannon entropy was used to measure repertoire diversity, and the Gini coefficient was used to measure V-J evenness. Clonotypes shared by more than one individual were considered public. The public reads were reprocessed in TCRdb via fastp at Q25 and MiXCR, keeping in-frame beta chains. Rows with a matching CDR3 protein are joined into one entry that keeps the most common DNA and genes. These V and J calls derive from TCRdb rather than the authors' analysis. In all, the sample holds 700,000 or so distinct CDR3 sequences, and about 32% of those were seen once. The leading ten clones occupy about 40% of the sample.

What this sample's time point label stands for: persistent/refractory GD, antithyroid drugs over 5 years with positive TRAb. For both TCR sequencing and RNA sequencing, RNA was extracted from PBMCs in TRIzol. The diagnosis of Graves' disease followed American Thyroid Association guidelines. Patients for the study were recruited at an endocrinology department in Xi'an, China. Each patient gave around 9 milliliters of peripheral blood, collected in an EDTA anticoagulant tube. PBMCs were isolated by Ficoll Paque Plus density gradient separation without further T cell sorting. An Agilent 2100 Bioanalyzer and agarose gel were used to check RNA quality, while a NanoDrop 2000 measured RNA concentration. This record belongs to a study of regulatory T cells in long-lasting Graves disease (dated by TCRdb to 2020 to 2022). Describing the broader study: Persistent Graves' disease was defined as persistently positive TSH receptor autoantibodies together with antithyroid drug treatment for over 5 years. Persistent Graves' disease patients were compared with newly diagnosed Graves' disease patients by peripheral blood TCR sequencing and RNA sequencing. The study was conducted in China and was registered as a clinical trial. TCR sequencing covered some 13 persistent and around 20 newly diagnosed Graves' disease patients, about 35 samples in total. In the clinical cohort, patients with persistent Graves' disease had used antithyroid drugs for an average of around 9.3 years.

Here is what the overall study found, with its caveats: Sequencing and analysis were limited to the TCR beta chain. As a limitation, the authors acknowledged that the small sample size may reduce accuracy. Persistent patients shared more public clonotypes among themselves (roughly 2,700) than newly diagnosed patients did (about 970). Because the primary lesion, thyroid tissue, could not be accessed, the study looked at peripheral blood alone. Compared with newly diagnosed patients, persistent Graves' disease patients had lower TCR Shannon entropy and fewer highly expanded clones, which suggests clonal expansion.

Sequences were derived from peripheral blood mononuclear cells (PBMCs), sampled when the disease was refractory, from a patient treated with antithyroid drugs. The source of this sequence is a female donor with Graves disease.

The CDR3 is CASIKKVRATNYGYTF. The base sequence is TGTGCCAGCATCAAAAAGGTCCGAGCGACTAACTATGGCTACACCTTC. Recombination linked TRBV28 to TRBJ1-2, with the D gene not clear enough to name. Trimming takes 7 bases from V and 0 bases from J, and the germline ends sit 18 bases apart. CDR1 and CDR2 were assigned from the germline V gene as MDHEN and SYDVKM. The CDR3 runs 16 amino acids, cysteine and phenylalanine included. Only CDR3 DNA is held: 48 bases, read in frame from base 1.